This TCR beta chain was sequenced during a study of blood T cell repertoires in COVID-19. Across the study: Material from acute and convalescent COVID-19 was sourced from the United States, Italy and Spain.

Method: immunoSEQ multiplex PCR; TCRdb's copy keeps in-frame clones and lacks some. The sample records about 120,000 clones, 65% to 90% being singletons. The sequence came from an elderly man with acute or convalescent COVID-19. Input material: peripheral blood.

The CDR3 here is CASTPQPGQGVNEQFF. The DNA of the CDR3 is TGCGCCAGCACCCCTCAGCCGGGACAGGGGGTCAATGAGCAGTTCTTC. The J gene is TRBJ2-1, the V gene TRBV5-1; 11 bases agree with TRBD1. The CDR3 totals 16 residues. Germline loops: CDR1 SGHRS, CDR2 YFSETQ. With 6 bases clipped from V and 6 bases from J, the junction kept 11 bases outside the gene matches. Combining the CDR3 with reference TRBV5-1 and TRBJ2-1 gives the whole variable domain KAGVTQTPRYLIKTRGQQVTLSCSPISGHRSVSWYQQTPGQGLQFLFEYFSETQRNKGNFPGRFSGRQFSNSRSEMNVSTLELGDSALYLCASTPQPGQGVNEQFFGPGTRLTVL.